This T cell receptor beta chain was observed in a study of blood T cell repertoires in COVID-19. This clone was counted once. Sequenced by immunoSEQ multiplex PCR; TCRdb stores in-frame clones only, minus some. Here the sample spans some 320,000 clones, 85% being singletons. V lost 3 bases to trimming and J lost 2 bases; unmatched junction nucleotides: 9. The CDR3 totals 16 residues. Germline lookup yields CDR1 DFQATT and CDR2 SNEGSKA (reference sequence). V usage is TRBV20-1 and J usage is TRBJ2-3; 9 bases are a match to TRBD2. The receptor was isolated from a human donor in a cohort sampled during active COVID-19. Sequenced: peripheral blood. CDR3 loop: CSASVSGGRITDTQYF. CDR3 DNA: TGCAGTGCTAGTGTTAGCGGGGGACGAATCACAGATACGCAGTATTTT.